This TCR beta chain was sequenced for a study of response to subunit inactivated influenza vaccine. Broader study findings: New T cells are recruited in small numbers by each seasonal influenza vaccination, according to the authors' suggestion.

This clonotype was observed a few times. What it binds is unknown. Germline CDR1 is SGHVS and CDR2 is FNYEAQ. After removal of 5 bases from V and 0 bases from J, the junction contained 8 bases not matched to a gene. The CDR3 totals 17 residues. TCRdb reprocessed the RT-PCR reads via MiXCR and lists one record per CDR3 protein. The sample yields about 570,000 distinct CDR3 sequences, 12% seen once. V and J are TRBV7-6 and TRBJ2-1; TRBD2 matches 9 bases. This TCR derives from a man aged 50 to 60 who received an inactivated influenza vaccine. Sequenced here: PBMCs from blood, sampled on the day of vaccination. CDR3 DNA sequence: TGTGCCAGCAGCCCCGAGACTAGCGGTGACTCCTACAATGAGCAGTTCTTC. It is translated as CASSPETSGDSYNEQFF.